This entry concerns a single T cell receptor beta chain. This sample stems from a study of OX40 agonist ivuxolimab in advanced cancers. At the level of the study: All patients had ivuxolimab intravenously every 2 weeks at 0.01 to 10 mg/kg. People who had prior anti-PD-1, anti-PD-L1 or anti-CTLA-4 therapy could take part, and roughly 44% had some.

Sequencing used immunoSEQ multiplex PCR; TCRdb keeps in-frame clones, though not all of them. The table has about 36,000 clones, around 90% seen once. This receptor was obtained from an adult with an advanced solid tumor such as melanoma, head and neck, liver or kidney cancer. The specimen comprised CD4+ or CD8+ T cells sorted from blood, sampled in a trial of the OX40 agonist ivuxolimab.

CDR3 loop: CSVTRVGHEQYF. The DNA for the CDR3 is TGCAGCGTGACTCGTGTGGGACACGAGCAGTACTTC. The J gene is TRBJ2-7, the V gene TRBV29-1; TRBD1 or TRBD2 may be the D gene (5 bases each). Germline-derived CDR1 and CDR2 are SQVTM and ANQGSEA. This CDR3 is 12 amino acids long. V lost 6 bases and J lost 5, with 14 bases in between.